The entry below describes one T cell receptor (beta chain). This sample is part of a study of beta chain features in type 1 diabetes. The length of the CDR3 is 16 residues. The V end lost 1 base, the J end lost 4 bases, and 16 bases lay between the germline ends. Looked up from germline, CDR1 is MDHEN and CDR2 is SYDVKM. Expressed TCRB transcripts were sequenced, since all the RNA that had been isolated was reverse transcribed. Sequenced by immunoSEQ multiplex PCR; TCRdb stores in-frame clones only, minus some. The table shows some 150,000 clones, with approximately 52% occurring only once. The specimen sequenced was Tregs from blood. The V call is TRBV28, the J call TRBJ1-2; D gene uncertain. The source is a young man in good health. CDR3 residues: CASSLYSLSRPYGYTF. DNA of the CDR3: TGTGCCAGCAGTTTATACAGTTTGTCAAGGCCCTATGGCTACACCTTC.